This TCR beta chain was retrieved from a study of blood T cell repertoires in COVID-19. Overall study: The United States, Italy and Spain provided the acute and convalescent COVID-19 samples. From T cells, B-cell-depleted T cells, or PBMCs came the material, which was cDNA or gDNA.

How the authors handled the data: Amplification from reference gene primers served as the basis for estimated nucleated cell counts. Measured with immunoSEQ multiplex PCR; TCRdb has only the in-frame clones, and not every one. That table furnishes V, J and clone size, whereas the DNA furnished D and trimming. This table holds approximately 80,000 clones, about three quarters found once. The CDR3 runs 13 residues. In germline, CDR1 is MNHEY, CDR2 SVGAGI. Germline trimming cut 2 bases from V and 6 bases from J; bases unmatched to any gene: 3. This receptor was taken from a man aged 45 to 65 with active or convalescent COVID-19. The rearrangement links TRBV6-5 to TRBJ2-7, with TRBD1 identical over 8 bases. Sequencing was done on a sample of peripheral blood. DNA for the CDR3: TGTGCCAGCAGTTACACGACAGGGGTCGAGCAGTACTTC. It encodes CASSYTTGVEQYF.